Given below is one TCR beta chain in context. This entry comes from a study of blood T cells in healthy people across ages. The CDR3 totals 18 residues. Unmatched junction bases numbered 9, after V lost 0 bases and J lost 3 bases. Germline assignment: CDR1 LGHNA and CDR2 YNFKEQ. For the second PCR, which ran for roughly 6 to 11 cycles, a sample-barcoded 5' primer and a J-beta primer mix were used. TCRdb re-called the 5' RACE reads with MiXCR, one entry per CDR3 protein. The sample carries about a million distinct CDR3 sequences, under 50% recorded once. The TCR sequence derives from a man aged 30-40 years in good health. Sequenced: blood. The gene calls are TRBV4-2 and TRBJ2-2; the match to TRBD1 covers 8 bases. The CDR3 spells CASSQDRQGRQYTGELFF. CDR3 DNA sequence: TGTGCCAGCAGCCAAGACCGACAGGGGCGCCAATACACCGGGGAGCTGTTTTTT.